Here is one T cell receptor (beta chain) with its context. The antigen is undetermined. This specimen belongs to a study of shared clonotypes between healthy human individuals. Study observations and caveats: Few donors restricted represented genetic and exposure-history diversity.

There are 16 residues in the CDR3. With 0 bases clipped from V and 7 bases from J, the junction kept 7 bases outside the gene matches. CDR1 MDHEN and CDR2 SYDVKM come from the germline V gene. Here immunoSEQ multiplex PCR was the method, and the copy in TCRdb shows in-frame clones only, minus some. Among 1,500,000 or so clones, 98% were seen once, and the ten largest hold about 0.35%. Input material: naive CD4+ T cells sorted from blood. Subset denoted: CD45RA+ positively selected. This receptor was identified in a man younger than 45 in good health. The gene calls are TRBV28 and TRBJ2-7, with 12 bases fitting TRBD1. CDR3 region: CASSLWSGTGGHEQYF. In nucleotides, the CDR3 is TGTGCCAGCAGTTTATGGAGCGGGACAGGGGGCCATGAGCAGTACTTC.